This T cell receptor beta chain originates from a study of blood T cell repertoires in COVID-19. Study-level information: Specimens from acute and convalescent COVID-19 originated in the United States, Italy and Spain. T cells, B-cell-depleted T cells, or PBMCs supplied cDNA or gDNA.

Produced via immunoSEQ multiplex PCR; TCRdb's table is partial and in-frame only. The repertoire has 130,000 or so clones, approximately 84% of them found once; the top ten carry around 13%. This clone came up a few times. With 11 bases removed from V and 1 base from J, the gap between germline ends came to 12 bases. The length of the CDR3 is 13 residues. The source is a human donor in a cohort sampled during active COVID-19. The material sequenced was peripheral blood. The chain recombines TRBV23-1 with TRBJ1-5; tentative D call: TRBD1 (5 bases). TRBV23-1 is recorded as an ORF, its role being uncertain. CDR3 residues: CARQGRSNQPQHF. The CDR3 coding sequence is TGCGCCCGTCAGGGCAGAAGCAATCAGCCCCAGCATTTT.